This TCR beta chain is from a study of T cells in Graves' hyperthyroidism and ophthalmopathy. In germline, CDR1 is MDHEN, CDR2 SYDVKM. V trimming: 2 bases; J trimming: 2 bases; junction bases outside the gene matches: 5. CDR3 length equals 16 residues. This clonotype was counted ten times or more. There were TCR beta CDR3 regions amplified from RNA transcripts. When the TCR CDR3 underwent first-round RT-PCR, the HTBI primer set was used. TCRdb re-called the multiplex PCR reads with MiXCR, one entry per CDR3 protein. This sample has 700,000 or so distinct CDR3 sequences, with approximately 16% found just once. If no ophthalmopathy progression occurred within 18 months, Graves' hyperthyroidism was stable. Clinicians diagnosed patients from clinical symptoms, serum thyroxine and TRAb, thyroid ultrasound and orbital computed tomography. The PBMCs had their origin in 10 ml of fresh peripheral blood.

The source of this sequence is a man between 18 and 35 years old with Graves' hyperthyroidism. The chain combines TRBV28 with TRBJ2-5, with 10 bases identical to TRBD2. Sample: blood. The CDR3: CASSLVLAGPQETQYF. The DNA of the CDR3 is TGTGCCAGCAGTTTAGTACTAGCGGGACCACAAGAGACCCAGTACTTC.